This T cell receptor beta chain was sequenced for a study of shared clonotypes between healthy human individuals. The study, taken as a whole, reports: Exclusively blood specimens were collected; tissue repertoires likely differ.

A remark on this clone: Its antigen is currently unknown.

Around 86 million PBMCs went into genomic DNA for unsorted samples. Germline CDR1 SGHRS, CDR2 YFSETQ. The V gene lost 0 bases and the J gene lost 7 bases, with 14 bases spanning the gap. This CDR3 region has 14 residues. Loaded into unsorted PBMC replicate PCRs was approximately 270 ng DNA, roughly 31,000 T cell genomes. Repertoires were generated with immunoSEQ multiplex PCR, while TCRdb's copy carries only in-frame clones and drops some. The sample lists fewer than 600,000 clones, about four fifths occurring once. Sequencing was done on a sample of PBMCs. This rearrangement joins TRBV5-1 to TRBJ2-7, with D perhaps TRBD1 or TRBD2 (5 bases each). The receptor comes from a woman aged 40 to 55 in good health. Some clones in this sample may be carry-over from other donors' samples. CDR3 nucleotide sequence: TGCGCCAGCAGCTTGGATCCGGGGCCCTGGGAGCAGTACTTC. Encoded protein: CASSLDPGPWEQYF.